One sample yielded the 7 T cell receptor beta chains listed below, sequenced in a study of T cells in Graves' hyperthyroidism and ophthalmopathy (dated by TCRdb to 2018 to 2020). The method was multiplex PCR. The sequencer listed for this sample is Illumina HiSeq 2000. TCR beta CDR3 regions were amplified from RNA transcripts. The first round of RT-PCR for the TCR CDR3 was performed with the HTBI primer set and the Qiagen OneStep RT-PCR kit. TCRdb's own reprocessing of the public reads used fastp at Q25 and MiXCR and kept productive beta chains. Rows matching on CDR3 protein sequence are summarized as one entry with the most common DNA and genes. Counted in this sample were about 480,000 distinct CDR3 sequences; 20% to 25% of them appeared once. The biggest ten clones account for approximately 49% of the sample. What was sequenced was blood. These TCRs come from a woman in her 70s with Graves' ophthalmopathy.

The chain links TRBV3-1 to TRBJ2-3; 11 bases agree with TRBD2. The ends lost 0 bases at V and 7 bases at J; junction bases unmatched: 9. The CDR3 is 17 residues long. Germline CDR1 is LGHDT and CDR2 is YNNKEL (reference sequence). Here the CDR3 reads CASSQDRTSGSRNTQYF. In DNA form, the CDR3 reads TGTGCCAGCAGCCAAGATCGCACTAGCGGGAGTAGGAATACGCAGTATTTT.

This clonotype came up many times. This sequence joins TRBV20-1 and TRBJ2-3, with TRBD1 as a possible D gene (5 bases). V dropped 7 bases and J dropped 0 bases, with 14 bases sitting between them. Germline V gene lookup returns CDR1 DFQATT and CDR2 SNEGSKA (reference sequence). The CDR3 consists of 14 residues. CDR3 protein: CSGDARESTDTQYF. The CDR3 DNA is TGCAGTGGCGATGCCAGGGAAAGCACAGATACGCAGTATTTT.

This clonotype was counted between two and nine times. The chain has TRBV24-1 and TRBJ2-5, with D unresolved. Trimming stripped 1 base from V and 5 bases from J, with 13 bases between. Germline V gives CDR1 KGHDR, CDR2 SFDVKD. CDR3 length equals 15 residues. CDR3 sequence (DNA): TGTGCCACCAGTGATTTCTCCGGCCCCGGGGAGACCCAGTACTTC. It codes for CATSDFSGPGETQYF.

The rearrangement uses TRBV6-1 and TRBJ1-5; the D is unclear. The V end was cut by 11 bases, the J end by 3 bases, with 14 bases between. CDR3 size: 13 residues. Germline V lookup: CDR1 MNHNS, CDR2 SASEGT. CDR3 DNA: TGTGCCGGTCGGACTGAAAACAATCAGCCCCAGCATTTT. Translated: CAGRTENNQPQHF.

The chain couples TRBV10-2 to TRBJ2-7; 10 nucleotides match TRBD2. Looked up from germline, CDR1 is WSHSY and CDR2 is SAAADI. The CDR3 is made up of 14 amino acids. The V and J ends lost 6 bases and 3 bases, in that order; junction bases with no gene match: 5. The CDR3 nucleotides are TGCGCCAGCAGAGCCGGGACTAGCGACTACGAGCAGTACTTC. Translating gives CASRAGTSDYEQYF.

This clonotype occurred a few times. V is TRBV2 and J is TRBJ2-2; D perhaps matches TRBD1 (6 bases). The CDR3 has 14 residues. Trimming took off 10 bases at V and 2 bases at J, with 14 bases between the two ends. The V gene's germline CDR1 is SNHLY and CDR2 FYNNEI. The CDR3 spells CATAWDKNTGELFF. The DNA of the CDR3 is TGTGCCACGGCTTGGGACAAAAACACCGGGGAGCTGTTTTTT. The whole variable domain, remainder taken from reference TRBV2 and TRBJ2-2, is EPEVTQTPSHQVTQMGQEVILRCVPISNHLYFYWYRQILGQKVEFLVSFYNNEISEKSEIFDDQFSVERPDGSNFTLKIRSTKLEDSAMYFCATAWDKNTGELFFGEGSRLTVL.

The V call is TRBV2, the J call TRBJ2-5, with TRBD2 matching 12 bases. V shed 2 bases and J 4 bases; nucleotides not matched to a gene: 2. Germline V gene lookup returns CDR1 SNHLY and CDR2 FYNNEI. This CDR3 has 15 amino acids. Here the CDR3 reads CASSERLAGVETQYF. The CDR3 coding sequence is TGTGCCAGCAGTGAAAGACTAGCGGGAGTAGAGACCCAGTACTTC.